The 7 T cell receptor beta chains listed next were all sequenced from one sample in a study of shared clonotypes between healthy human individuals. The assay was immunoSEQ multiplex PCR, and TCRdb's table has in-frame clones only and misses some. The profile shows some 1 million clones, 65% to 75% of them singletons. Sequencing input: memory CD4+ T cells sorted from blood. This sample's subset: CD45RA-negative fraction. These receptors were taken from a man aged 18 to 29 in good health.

The CDR3, as DNA: TGCGCCAGCAGCTTGGGGGCGACAGGCGGGTCGAACACTGAAGCTTTCTTT. This codes for CASSLGATGGSNTEAFF. The rearrangement uses TRBV5-1 and TRBJ1-1, with D perhaps matching TRBD1 (6 bases). Trimming pared 0 bases from V and 1 base from J, leaving 16 bases between. The germline CDR1 and CDR2 sequences are SGHRS and YFSETQ. The CDR3 has 17 amino acids.

In DNA, the CDR3 is TGTGCCACCGGGGCGGGGACAGGGCCCTACGAGCAGTACTTC. Its translation: CATGAGTGPYEQYF. This chain uses TRBV10-3 with TRBJ2-5, with 9 bases identical to TRBD1. The DNA end is a closer match to TRBJ2-7, so the J assignment may be wrong. Germline V gives CDR1 ENHRY, CDR2 SYGVKD. The CDR3 runs 14 residues.

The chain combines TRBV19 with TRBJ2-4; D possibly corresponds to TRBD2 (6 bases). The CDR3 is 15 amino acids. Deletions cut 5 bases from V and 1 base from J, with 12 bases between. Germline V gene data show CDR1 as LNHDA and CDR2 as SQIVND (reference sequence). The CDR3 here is CASSPGGRAKNIQYF. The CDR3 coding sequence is TGTGCCAGTAGTCCCGGGGGACGGGCCAAAAACATTCAGTACTTC.

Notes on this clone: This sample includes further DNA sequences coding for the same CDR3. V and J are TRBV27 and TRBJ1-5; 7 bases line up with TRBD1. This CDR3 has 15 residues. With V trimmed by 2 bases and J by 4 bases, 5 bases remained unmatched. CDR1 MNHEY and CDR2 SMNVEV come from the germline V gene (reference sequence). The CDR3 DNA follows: TGTGCCAGCAGTTTAGAGGGGGCAGGGAATCAGCCCCAGCATTTT. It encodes CASSLEGAGNQPQHF.

This chain's CDR3 is CASSSTTAGANVLTF. Here the CDR3 DNA reads TGTGCCAGCAGTTCTACGACAGCTGGGGCCAACGTCCTGACTTTC. J is TRBJ2-6 and V is TRBV6-6; possibly TRBD1 for D (5 bases). The V end was cut by 4 bases, the J end by 2 bases, with 9 bases between. CDR1 and CDR2 from the germline V gene are MNHNY and SVGAGI (reference sequence). The CDR3 runs 15 residues.

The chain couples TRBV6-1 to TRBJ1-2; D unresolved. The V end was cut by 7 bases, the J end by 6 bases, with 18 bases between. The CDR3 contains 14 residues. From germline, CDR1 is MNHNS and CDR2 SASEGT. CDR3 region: CASTFTREIHGYTF. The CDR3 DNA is TGTGCCAGCACTTTCACGAGGGAGATCCATGGCTACACCTTC.

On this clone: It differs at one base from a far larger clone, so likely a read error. The CDR3 bases are TGTGCCAGCAGTTCCGGGACAGGCACCGGGGGGCTGTTTTTT. Protein: CASSSGTGTGGLFF. The V call is TRBV6-5, the J call TRBJ2-2, with 8 bases matching TRBD1. The CDR3 runs to 14 residues. The V gene's germline CDR1 is MNHEY and CDR2 SVGAGI.